The 13 T cell receptor beta chains below come from one sample, sequenced in a study of OX40 agonist ivuxolimab in advanced cancers. Receptors were amplified or captured by the immunoSEQ multiplex PCR assay. The source is immuneACCESS, and TCRdb retained only in-frame sequences with V and J called. Part of the clones is not carried over; for the studies checked, unresolved V genes explain less than half of this, and the remainder is unexplained. This sample holds 60,000 to 65,000 clones; about 91% were observed only once. The top ten constitute under 2% of the sample. The source was CD4+ or CD8+ T cells sorted from blood, collected in a trial of the OX40 agonist ivuxolimab. These receptors came from an adult with an advanced solid tumor such as melanoma, head and neck, liver or kidney cancer.

V is TRBV5-1 and J is TRBJ2-1; tentative D call: TRBD2 (6 bases). Per germline, CDR1 SGHRS and CDR2 YFSETQ. CDR3 length: 16 residues. V gave up 3 bases and J gave up 0 bases, with 13 bases separating them. DNA of the CDR3: TGCGCCAGCAGCTCCACACTAGCTAGCTCCTACAATGAGCAGTTCTTC. As protein: CASSSTLASSYNEQFF. The full variable domain, with the rest looked up from reference TRBV5-1 and TRBJ2-1, is KAGVTQTPRYLIKTRGQQVTLSCSPISGHRSVSWYQQTPGQGLQFLFEYFSETQRNKGNFPGRFSGRQFSNSRSEMNVSTLELGDSALYLCASSSTLASSYNEQFFGPGTRLTVL.

The V gene is TRBV28, the J gene TRBJ2-7; perhaps TRBD1 as D (5 bases). Looked up from germline, CDR1 is MDHEN and CDR2 is SYDVKM. The CDR3 is made up of 14 amino acids. The V and J ends lost 5 bases and 1 base respectively, with 12 bases between them. CDR3 loop: CASSPQQVSYEQYF. CDR3 nucleotide sequence: TGTGCCAGCAGTCCTCAACAGGTGTCCTACGAGCAGTACTTC.

This clone was picked up a small number of times. The chain joins TRBV28 to TRBJ2-1; possible D gene TRBD2, 5 bases. The germline CDR1 and CDR2 sequences are MDHEN and SYDVKM. The CDR3 sequence is 16 residues long. Deletions cut 7 bases from V and 0 bases from J, with 16 bases between. CDR3 in amino acids: CASTPTREPSYNEQFF. CDR3 nucleotide sequence: TGTGCCAGCACCCCAACTAGGGAACCCTCCTACAATGAGCAGTTCTTC.

The chain joins TRBV2 to TRBJ2-2; tentative D call: TRBD1 (5 bases). In germline, CDR1 is SNHLY, CDR2 FYNNEI. The CDR3 spans 14 residues. Trimming shortened V by 8 bases and J by 1 base, and 11 bases separated the two germline ends. The CDR3 DNA sequence: TGTGCCAGCTCCAGACAGAGGAACACCGGGGAGCTGTTTTTT. Protein product: CASSRQRNTGELFF.

The CDR3 sequence is CASRSGGLFSYEQYF. CDR3 nucleotide sequence: TGTGCCAGCAGGTCAGGGGGGCTCTTCTCCTACGAGCAGTACTTC. The chain recombines TRBV27 with TRBJ2-7; perhaps TRBD1 as D (7 bases). CDR1 and CDR2 (germline): MNHEY, SMNVEV (reference sequence). Trimming left V 6 bases short and J 0 bases short, with 15 bases between. This CDR3 spans 15 amino acids.

The chain employs TRBV6-6 and TRBJ1-4; 7 nucleotides agree with TRBD1. Germline V gene lookup returns CDR1 MNHNY and CDR2 SVGAGI (reference sequence). The CDR3 sequence is 16 residues long. V trimming: 5 bases; J trimming: 8 bases; junction bases outside the gene matches: 14. The CDR3 loop is CASSRSPTGAREKLFF. DNA of the CDR3: TGTGCCAGCAGTCGAAGCCCCACAGGGGCGCGAGAAAAACTGTTTTTT.

This clone was recorded a few times. The V call is TRBV7-9, the J call TRBJ1-1; 10 bases agree with TRBD1. CDR3 size: 13 residues. V dropped 6 bases and J dropped 4; count of bases not matched to a gene: 2. Per the germline V gene, CDR1 is SEHNR and CDR2 is FQNEAQ (reference sequence). DNA of the CDR3: TGTGCCAGCAGTGACAGGGGGCCCACTGAAGCTTTCTTT. Translation gives CASSDRGPTEAFF.

This clone was counted between two and nine times. The gene calls are TRBV6-1 and TRBJ1-5; D ambiguous. Germline lookup yields CDR1 MNHNS and CDR2 SASEGT. The CDR3 consists of 15 residues. The V and J ends lost 5 bases and 0 bases respectively, with 11 bases between them. CDR3 amino acids: CASSPTVFSNQPQHF. The CDR3 DNA reads as TGTGCCAGCAGTCCGACCGTATTTAGCAATCAGCCCCAGCATTTT.

The rearrangement links TRBV30 to TRBJ1-4; 12 bases match TRBD1. The CDR3 covers 14 residues. After removal of 1 base from V and 9 bases from J, the junction contained 3 bases not matched to a gene. Germline V gene sequence: CDR1 GTSNPN, CDR2 SVGIG (reference sequence). This chain's CDR3 is CAWSAGDRGQKLFF. CDR3 coding DNA: TGTGCCTGGAGTGCTGGGGACAGGGGGCAAAAACTGTTTTTT.

This clone has just a few counts. The chain couples TRBV4-1 to TRBJ1-4, with 9 bases lining up with TRBD1. The V gene end was trimmed by 2 bases and the J gene end by 5 bases; junction bases not matched to a gene: 6. In germline, CDR1 is MGHRA, CDR2 YSYEKL. The CDR3 is 16 amino acids. The CDR3 DNA follows: TGCGCCAGCAGCCAAACCCCGGACAGGGGAAATGAAAAACTGTTTTTT. This codes for CASSQTPDRGNEKLFF.

The chain couples TRBV29-1 to TRBJ1-4; D gene uncertain. Germline CDR1 reads SQVTM; CDR2 reads ANQGSEA. V was cut by 5 bases and J by 6 bases, with 13 bases left in between. CDR3 length: 13 amino acids. The CDR3 loop is CSVTGRNHEKLFF. The CDR3 bases are TGCAGCGTTACGGGCAGGAACCATGAAAAACTGTTTTTT.

The V call is TRBV25-1, the J call TRBJ2-5; the D gene is possibly TRBD1 (5 bases). Trimming took off 3 bases at V and 5 bases at J, with 13 bases between the two ends. Germline V gene data show CDR1 as MGHDK and CDR2 as SYGVNS. This CDR3 region has 14 residues. The CDR3 DNA reads TGTGCCAGCAGTGACTGGGTGGGGCGGGAGACCCAGTACTTC. Protein: CASSDWVGRETQYF.

The J gene is TRBJ1-3, the V gene TRBV19; no reliable D call. The CDR3 runs 14 residues. The V gene's germline CDR1 is LNHDA and CDR2 SQIVND (reference sequence). Trimming removed 5 bases at V and 1 base at J, with 9 bases between. The CDR3 protein is CASSVGKSGNTIYF. CDR3 DNA sequence: TGTGCCAGTAGTGTTGGAAAATCTGGAAACACCATATATTTT.